This T cell receptor (beta chain) was obtained from a study of blood T cell repertoires in COVID-19. The overall study: Acute and convalescent COVID-19 samples came from the United States, Italy and Spain. Nucleic acid was either cDNA or gDNA, and it came from T cells, B-cell-depleted T cells, or PBMCs.

Original processing methods: Scientists estimated how many nucleated cells there were by amplifying reference gene primers. TCRdb keeps only in-frame clones here, not all; method: immunoSEQ multiplex PCR. V and J calls and clone size are as listed in that table; D and trimming were resolved from the DNA. The sample has some 200,000 clones, roughly 87% seen once. In germline, CDR1 is SGHTA, CDR2 FQGNSA. The V and J ends lost 2 bases and 9 bases respectively, with 17 bases between them. The CDR3 totals 15 residues. This chain links TRBV7-2 with TRBJ1-5, with D possibly matching TRBD1 (5 bases). This clonotype originated in a man in his sixties with active or convalescent COVID-19. The material sequenced was peripheral blood. CDR3 DNA sequence: TGTGCCAGCAGCTTATCCCCTACAGGAGCTGCGCCCCAGCATTTT. Translating gives CASSLSPTGAAPQHF.